This T cell receptor beta chain was identified in a study of cytomegalovirus exposure and HLA in healthy donors. General study points: With high specificity and sensitivity, the classifier reportedly diagnosed cytomegalovirus status. The listing of 150 to 200 TCR beta chains classed them as cytomegalovirus-associated. In a later analysis, first-cohort TCR clusters were found to tend to co-occur in the approximately 120 validation repertoires.

With respect to this clone: Its cognate antigen is unknown.

Looked up from germline, CDR1 is SNHLY and CDR2 is FYNNEI. The CDR3 length is 15 residues. The ends were cut back, 4 bases at V and 3 bases at J, with 13 bases in the middle. Data came from immunoSEQ multiplex PCR; TCRdb stores just in-frame clones and leaves some out. Here the sample spans a few hundred thousand clones, roughly 88% being singletons. The V and J genes are TRBV2 and TRBJ2-4; D may be TRBD2 (7 bases). The receptor's source is a woman aged 18 to 35 in good health and CMV-seronegative. The source material was PBMCs. The CDR3 sequence: CASSVRGGSKNIQYF. Written as DNA, the CDR3 is TGTGCCAGCAGTGTCCGCGGGGGCAGCAAAAACATTCAGTACTTC.